This TCR beta chain was observed in a study of T cells expressing NK-cell markers. Worth noting for this clonotype: Its antigen is not known.

TCR beta libraries carry UMIs added by 5'RACE template switching. TCRdb re-called the 5' RACE reads and catalogs CDR3 proteins one per entry, DNA excluded. The listing contains a few hundred thousand distinct CDR3 sequences. Points from the study as a whole: Expanded NKG2C+ T cell clones were not confirmed as HCMV-specific.

CDR3 length: 21 amino acids. Germline values: CDR1 LNHNV, CDR2 YYDKDF (reference sequence). The sequencing sample was made of blood T cells: a sorted CD56 or NKG2C T cell subset, CD4+ or CD8+ T cells, or bulk PBMC T cells (not recorded which). The sequence came from a man younger than 30 in good health. This chain joins TRBV15 and TRBJ2-1; the D gene TCRdb calls, TRBD1, cannot be checked with no DNA. The CDR3 is CATSRDPPRPRYGRSHNEQFF. Variable domain in full (rest from reference TRBV15 and TRBJ2-1): DAMVIQNPRYQVTQFGKPVTLSCSQTLNHNVMYWYQQKSSQAPKLLFHYYDKDFNNEADTPDNFQSRRPNTSFCFLDIRSPGLGDTAMYLCATSRDPPRPRYGRSHNEQFFGPGTRLTVL.